This TCR beta chain was obtained from a study of T cells in Graves' hyperthyroidism and ophthalmopathy. Amplification targeted TCR beta CDR3 regions from RNA transcripts. First-round RT-PCR with HTBI primers amplified the TCR CDR3 region. In TCRdb, the multiplex PCR reads were re-called with MiXCR into one record per CDR3 protein. The top ten hold less than 6% of the sample, which has nearly 600,000 distinct CDR3 sequences, 11% to 15% seen once. This clonotype was found many times. The TCR sequence derives from a woman in her thirties with Graves' hyperthyroidism that later progressed to Graves' ophthalmopathy. Sample: blood.

Written as DNA, the CDR3 is TGTGCCAGCAGCCCGAGGACATTGGGAAATTCACCCCTCCACTTT. Translation gives CASSPRTLGNSPLHF. The V and J genes are TRBV28 and TRBJ1-6, with a tentative D call TRBD1 (5 bases). Deletions cut 6 bases from V and 7 bases from J, with 16 bases between. From germline, CDR1 is MDHEN and CDR2 SYDVKM. This CDR3 has 15 amino acids. The variable domain in full, completed from reference TRBV28 and TRBJ1-6, reads DVKVTQSSRYLVKRTGEKVFLECVQDMDHENMFWYRQDPGLGLRLIYFSYDVKMKEKGDIPEGYSVSREKKERFSLILESASTNQTSMYLCASSPRTLGNSPLHFGNGTRLTVT.